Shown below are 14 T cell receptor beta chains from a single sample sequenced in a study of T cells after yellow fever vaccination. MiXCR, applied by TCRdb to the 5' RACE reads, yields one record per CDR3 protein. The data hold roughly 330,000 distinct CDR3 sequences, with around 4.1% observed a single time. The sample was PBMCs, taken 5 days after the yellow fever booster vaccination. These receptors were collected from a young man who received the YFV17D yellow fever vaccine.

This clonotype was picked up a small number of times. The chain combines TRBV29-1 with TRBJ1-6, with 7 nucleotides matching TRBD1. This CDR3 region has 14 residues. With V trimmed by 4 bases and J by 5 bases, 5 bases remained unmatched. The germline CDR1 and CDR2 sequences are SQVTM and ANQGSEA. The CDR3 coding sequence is TGCAGCGTTGCTACAGGGGTAGATAATTCACCCCTCCACTTT. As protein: CSVATGVDNSPLHF.

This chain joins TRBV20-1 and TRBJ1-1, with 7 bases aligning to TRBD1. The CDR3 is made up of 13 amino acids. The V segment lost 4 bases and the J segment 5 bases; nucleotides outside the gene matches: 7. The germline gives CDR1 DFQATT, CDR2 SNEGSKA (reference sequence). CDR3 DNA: TGCAGTGCTACAGGGGGGTGGTTTACTGAAGCTTTCTTT. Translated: CSATGGWFTEAFF.

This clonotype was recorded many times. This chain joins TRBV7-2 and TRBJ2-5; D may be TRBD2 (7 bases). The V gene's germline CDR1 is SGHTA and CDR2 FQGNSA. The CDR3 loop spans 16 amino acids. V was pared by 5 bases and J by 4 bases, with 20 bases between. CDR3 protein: CASSPPGASGIETQYF. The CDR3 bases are TGTGCCAGCAGCCCCCCGGGGGCTAGCGGAATAGAGACCCAGTACTTC.

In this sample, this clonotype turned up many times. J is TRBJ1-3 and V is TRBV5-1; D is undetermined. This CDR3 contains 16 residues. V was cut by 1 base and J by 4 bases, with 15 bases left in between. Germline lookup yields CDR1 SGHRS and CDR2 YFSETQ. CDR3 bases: TGCGCCAGCAGCTTGACCGGACCGGTGAGAGGAAACACCATATATTTT. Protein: CASSLTGPVRGNTIYF.

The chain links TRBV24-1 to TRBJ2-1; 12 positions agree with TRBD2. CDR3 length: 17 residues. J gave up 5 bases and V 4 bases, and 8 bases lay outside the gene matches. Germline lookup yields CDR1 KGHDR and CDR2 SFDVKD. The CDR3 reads CATSDSQLAGGHNEQFF. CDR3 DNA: TGTGCCACCAGTGACAGCCAACTAGCGGGGGGCCACAATGAGCAGTTCTTC.

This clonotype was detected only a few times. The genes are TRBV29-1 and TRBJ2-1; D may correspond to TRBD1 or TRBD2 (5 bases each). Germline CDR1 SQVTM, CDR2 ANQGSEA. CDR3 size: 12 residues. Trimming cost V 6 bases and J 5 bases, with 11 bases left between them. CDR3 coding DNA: TGCAGCGTGCCCCAGGGAGACAATGAGCAGTTCTTC. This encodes CSVPQGDNEQFF.

CDR3 in amino acids: CASSRTSGGSPSTDTQYF. Written as DNA, the CDR3 is TGTGCCAGCAGCAGGACTAGCGGGGGATCCCCTAGCACAGATACGCAGTATTTT. This chain joins TRBV9 and TRBJ2-3; 13 bases fit TRBD2. The CDR3 has 18 amino acids. Trimming at V came to 4 bases and at J to 0 bases, leaving 8 bases not matched to a gene. Germline V gives CDR1 SGDLS, CDR2 YYNGEE.

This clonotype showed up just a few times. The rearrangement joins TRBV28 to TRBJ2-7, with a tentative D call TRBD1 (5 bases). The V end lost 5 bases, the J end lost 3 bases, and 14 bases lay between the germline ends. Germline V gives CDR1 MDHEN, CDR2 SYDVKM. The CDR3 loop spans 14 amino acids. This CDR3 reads CASSTPTVNYEQYV. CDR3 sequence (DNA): TGTGCCAGCAGTACCCCGACAGTTAACTACGAGCAGTACGTC.

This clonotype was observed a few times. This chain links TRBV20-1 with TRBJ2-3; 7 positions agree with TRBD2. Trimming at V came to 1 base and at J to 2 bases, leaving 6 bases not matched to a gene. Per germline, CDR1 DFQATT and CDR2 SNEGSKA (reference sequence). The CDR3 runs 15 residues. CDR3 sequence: CSARGHAGDTDTQYF. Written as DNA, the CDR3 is TGCAGTGCTAGAGGGCACGCGGGGGACACAGATACGCAGTATTTT.

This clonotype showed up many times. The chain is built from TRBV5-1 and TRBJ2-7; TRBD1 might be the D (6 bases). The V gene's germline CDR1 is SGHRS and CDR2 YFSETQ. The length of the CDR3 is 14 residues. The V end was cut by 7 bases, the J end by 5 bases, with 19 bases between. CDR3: CASGRQGPPDEQYF. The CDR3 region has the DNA TGCGCCAGCGGCCGGCAGGGGCCCCCGGACGAGCAGTACTTC.

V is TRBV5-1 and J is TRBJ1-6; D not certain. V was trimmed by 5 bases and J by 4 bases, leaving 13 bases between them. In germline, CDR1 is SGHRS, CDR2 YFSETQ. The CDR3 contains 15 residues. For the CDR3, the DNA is TGCGCCAGCAGGCCAGTAGGGCAGTATAATTCACCCCTCCACTTT. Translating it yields CASRPVGQYNSPLHF.

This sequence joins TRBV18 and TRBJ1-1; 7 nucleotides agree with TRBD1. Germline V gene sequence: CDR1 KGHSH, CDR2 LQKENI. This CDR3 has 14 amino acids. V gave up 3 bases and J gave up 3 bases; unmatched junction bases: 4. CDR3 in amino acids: CASSPTTGDTEAFF. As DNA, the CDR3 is TGTGCCAGCTCACCCACTACAGGGGACACTGAAGCTTTCTTT. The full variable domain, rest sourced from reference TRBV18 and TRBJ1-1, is NAGVMQNPRHLVRRRGQEARLRCSPMKGHSHVYWYRQLPEEGLKFMVYLQKENIIDESGMPKERFSAEFPKEGPSILRIQQVVRGDSAAYFCASSPTTGDTEAFFGQGTRLTVV.

The CDR3, as DNA: TGTGCCAGCAGTTTCAATGGGGCGGGTGGGGGCGAGACCCAGTACTTC. Translated: CASSFNGAGGGETQYF. This chain connects TRBV28 to TRBJ2-5; D possibly corresponds to TRBD1 (6 bases). The CDR3 sequence is 16 residues long. The germline gives CDR1 MDHEN, CDR2 SYDVKM. Trimming cost V 3 bases and J 5 bases, with 19 bases left between them.

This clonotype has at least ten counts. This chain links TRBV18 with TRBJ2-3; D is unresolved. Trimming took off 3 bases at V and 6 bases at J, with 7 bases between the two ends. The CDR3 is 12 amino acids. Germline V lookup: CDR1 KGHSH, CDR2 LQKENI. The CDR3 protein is CASSPERDTQYF. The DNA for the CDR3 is TGTGCCAGCTCACCGGAGAGGGATACGCAGTATTTT.